The clone carrying this T cell receptor beta chain was found many times. Trimming cost V 1 base and J 5 bases, with 16 bases left between them. The CDR3 is 16 amino acids. Germline CDR1 is MNHEY and CDR2 is SMNVEV (reference sequence). MiXCR was run by TCRdb on the RT-PCR reads, yielding one entry per CDR3 protein. The sample yields about a million distinct CDR3 sequences, roughly 18% seen once. The sample comes from a study of patients and donors after allogeneic stem cell transplantation. Input material: blood, either unsorted or a sorted T cell fraction (not recorded which). The genes are TRBV27 and TRBJ2-3, with a possible D match to TRBD2 (5 bases). The source is a human donor who was either an allogeneic HSCT recipient or a stem cell or donor lymphocyte infusion donor (not recorded which). It is not recorded whose cells these are; they may come from a transplant donor. CDR3 DNA: TGTGCCAGCAGTTTATTGGGCAGTCCCGGGGTAGATACGCAGTATTTT. This encodes CASSLLGSPGVDTQYF.